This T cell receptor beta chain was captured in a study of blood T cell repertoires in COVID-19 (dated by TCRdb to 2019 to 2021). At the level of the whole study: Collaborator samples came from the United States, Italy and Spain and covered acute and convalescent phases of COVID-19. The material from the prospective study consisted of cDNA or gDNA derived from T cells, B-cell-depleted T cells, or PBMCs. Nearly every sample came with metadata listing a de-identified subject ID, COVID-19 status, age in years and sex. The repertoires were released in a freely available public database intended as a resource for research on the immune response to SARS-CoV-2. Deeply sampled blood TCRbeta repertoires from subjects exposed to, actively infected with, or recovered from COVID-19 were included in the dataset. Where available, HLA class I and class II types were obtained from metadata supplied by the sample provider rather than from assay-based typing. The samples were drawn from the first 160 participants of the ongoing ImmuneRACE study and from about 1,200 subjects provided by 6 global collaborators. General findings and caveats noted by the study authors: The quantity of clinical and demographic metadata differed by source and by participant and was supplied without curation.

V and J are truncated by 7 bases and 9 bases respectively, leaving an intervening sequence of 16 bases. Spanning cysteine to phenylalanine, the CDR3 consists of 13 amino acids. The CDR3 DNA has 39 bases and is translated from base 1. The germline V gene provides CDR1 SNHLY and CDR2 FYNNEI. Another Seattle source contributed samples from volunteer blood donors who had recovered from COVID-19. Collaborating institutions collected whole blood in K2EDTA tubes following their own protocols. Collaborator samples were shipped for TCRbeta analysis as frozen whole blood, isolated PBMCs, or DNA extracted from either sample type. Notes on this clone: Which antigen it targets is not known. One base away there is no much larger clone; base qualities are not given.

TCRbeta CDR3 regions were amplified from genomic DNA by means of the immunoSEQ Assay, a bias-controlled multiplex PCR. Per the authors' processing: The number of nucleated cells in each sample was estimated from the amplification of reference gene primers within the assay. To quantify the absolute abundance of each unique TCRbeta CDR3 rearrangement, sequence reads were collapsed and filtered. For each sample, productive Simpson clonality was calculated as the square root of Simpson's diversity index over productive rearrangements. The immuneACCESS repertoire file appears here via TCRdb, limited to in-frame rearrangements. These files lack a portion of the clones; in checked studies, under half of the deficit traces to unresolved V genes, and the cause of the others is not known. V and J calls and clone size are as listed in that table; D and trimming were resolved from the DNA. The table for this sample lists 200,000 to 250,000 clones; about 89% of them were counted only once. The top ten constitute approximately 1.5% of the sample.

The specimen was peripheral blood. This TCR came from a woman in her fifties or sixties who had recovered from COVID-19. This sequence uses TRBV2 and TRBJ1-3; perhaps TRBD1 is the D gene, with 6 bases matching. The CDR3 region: CASTVLQGPTIYF. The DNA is TGTGCCAGCACCGTACTCCAGGGGCCCACCATATATTTT.